The entry below gives a single TCR beta chain sequence along with its context. The antigen it recognizes is unknown. No per-base quality is available; no much larger clone lies one base away. The source of the sample is a study of tumor and adjacent non-tumor tissue in lung cancer (dated by TCRdb to between 2018 and 2020). Study-level background: Of the cohort, about a dozen patients had adenocarcinoma, 2 had squamous cell carcinoma and 1 had small cell lung cancer. Using bulk TCRbeta repertoires from over twelve lung cancer patients, the study set lung tumor tissue side by side with matched distant non-tumor lung tissue. Sequencing produced approximately 130 million productive TCRbeta reads in total, an average of about 4.17 million reads per sample. The 15 enrolled patients, of whom approximately ten were men and 5 were women, were aged about 30 to 80 years and were diagnosed with TNM stage I to III disease. Around 31 paired specimens, one tumor and one normal lung sample per patient, were profiled by TCRbeta CDR3 sequencing. Broad study findings and their caveats: Only about 14 patients were in the cohort, and the authors stated that larger samples and more detailed clinical data are needed. The sequencing platform is not named in the methods, and unique molecular identifiers are not mentioned. The top 100 clones made up a significantly larger cumulative share of the repertoire in normal lung than in tumor tissue. TCR diversity (inverse Simpson) was significantly higher in tumor than in normal lung tissue (roughly 430 vs 170, P = 0.0075, Mann-Whitney U test). Because peripheral blood was not sequenced, the blood TCRbeta repertoires of the lung cancer patients in the study went unexamined. TCR diversity was significantly higher in younger patients, and greater tumor TCR diversity was associated with shorter overall survival and shorter disease-free survival.

Trimming at the junction amounts to 8 bases on V and 3 bases on J, and the germline ends lie 10 bases apart. CDR3 length: 13 amino acids, cysteine to phenylalanine. Of all the DNA, just the CDR3 is kept, 39 bases in frame from base 1. The germline V gene yields SGHNT for CDR1 and YENEEA for CDR2. Library preparation was by multiplex PCR. The sequencing machine was an Illumina HiSeq 2500. TCRbeta libraries were constructed through three rounds of nested PCR with primers (Table S4) according to protocols adapted from ARM-PCR. PCR products of 200-500 bp were gel-excised and purified with the QIAquick gel extraction kit before sequencing. The original methods were these. Reads were cleaned using Trimmomatic, were merged into complete CDR3 sequences using FLASH, and were assigned to V(D)J germline segments using MiTCR. Clonal diversity was calculated as the inverse Simpson's index using VDJtools. In-frame sequences lacking a premature stop codon were counted as productive reads. TCRdb passed the public sequencing reads through fastp at Q25 and MiXCR, retaining productive beta sequences. Each CDR3 protein gets just one entry, which takes the most common genes and DNA from the rows behind it. The V and J calls follow TCRdb's processing rather than the paper's. Counted in this sample were 90,000 to 100,000 distinct CDR3 sequences; less than 85% of them appeared once. The ten largest account for roughly 29% of the sample.

Bulk unsorted tissue served as the source for RNA extraction, and RNA quality was assessed using a NanoDrop ND-1000 and an Agilent 2100. Normal lung samples were distant non-tumor tissue taken more than 3 cm from the tumor edge. Donors were newly diagnosed lung cancer patients admitted for thoracic surgery in China between August and November 2014, without prior chemotherapy. The study excluded patients who had received radiotherapy or chemotherapy before or who had another cancer at the same time. Pieces of surgical tissue measuring about 1-2 cm3 were kept in RNAlater solution and stored at -80 degrees C until use.

Specimen: distant non-tumor lung tissue. The V gene is TRBV11-3 and the J gene is TRBJ2-2; no confident D gene assignment can be made. The origin of this receptor is a man in his sixties with small cell lung cancer. CDR3 reads: CASASEYTGELFF. Read as DNA, the sequence is TGTGCCAGCGCCAGCGAGTACACCGGGGAGCTGTTTTTT.